This entry describes one T cell receptor beta chain. Using immunoSEQ multiplex PCR, the repertoire was profiled, and TCRdb retains in-frame clones only, with some absent. The sample includes about 31,000 clones, over 90% seen only once; the top ten take more than 20%. These data are taken from a study of OX40 agonist ivuxolimab in advanced cancers. Study details: Patients got intravenous ivuxolimab at 0.01 to 10 mg/kg every 2 weeks. Patients achieving partial responses numbered three: one hepatocellular carcinoma case and two cutaneous melanoma cases.

The specimen comprised CD4+ or CD8+ T cells sorted from blood, sampled in a trial of the OX40 agonist ivuxolimab. The receptor's source is an adult with an advanced solid tumor such as melanoma, head and neck, liver or kidney cancer.

In nucleotides, the CDR3 is TGTGCCAGCAGCGCCGGGACAGGGGGCAATCAGCCCCAGCATTTT. It specifies CASSAGTGGNQPQHF. The chain is built from TRBV9 and TRBJ1-5; 10 positions agree with TRBD1. The germline CDR1 and CDR2 sequences are SGDLS and YYNGEE. V gave up 3 bases and J gave up 2 bases; unmatched junction bases: 2. The CDR3 is 15 residues long.